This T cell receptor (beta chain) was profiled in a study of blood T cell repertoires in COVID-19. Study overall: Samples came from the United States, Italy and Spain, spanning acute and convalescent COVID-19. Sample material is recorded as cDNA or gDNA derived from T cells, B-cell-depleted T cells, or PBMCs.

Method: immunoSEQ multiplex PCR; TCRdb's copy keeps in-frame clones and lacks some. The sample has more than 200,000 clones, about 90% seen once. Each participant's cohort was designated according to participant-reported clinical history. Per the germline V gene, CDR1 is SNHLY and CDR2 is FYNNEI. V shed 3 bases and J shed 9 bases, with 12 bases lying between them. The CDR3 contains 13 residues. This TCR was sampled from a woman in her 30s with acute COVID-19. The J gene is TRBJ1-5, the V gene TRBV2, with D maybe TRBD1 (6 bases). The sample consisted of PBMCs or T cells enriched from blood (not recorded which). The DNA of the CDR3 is TGTGCCAGCAGTGAGCAGGGGCAGGGGCCCCAGCATTTT. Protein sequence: CASSEQGQGPQHF.